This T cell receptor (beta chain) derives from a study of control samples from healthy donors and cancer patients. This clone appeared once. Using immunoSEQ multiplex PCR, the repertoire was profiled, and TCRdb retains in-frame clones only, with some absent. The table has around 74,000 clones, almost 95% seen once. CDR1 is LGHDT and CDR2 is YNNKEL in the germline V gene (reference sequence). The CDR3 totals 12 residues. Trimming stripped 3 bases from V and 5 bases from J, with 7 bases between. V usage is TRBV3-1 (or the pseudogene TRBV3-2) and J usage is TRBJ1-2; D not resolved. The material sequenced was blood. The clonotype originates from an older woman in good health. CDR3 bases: TGTGCCAGCAGCCAGGGGAGGTATGGCTACACCTTC. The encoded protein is CASSQGRYGYTF.